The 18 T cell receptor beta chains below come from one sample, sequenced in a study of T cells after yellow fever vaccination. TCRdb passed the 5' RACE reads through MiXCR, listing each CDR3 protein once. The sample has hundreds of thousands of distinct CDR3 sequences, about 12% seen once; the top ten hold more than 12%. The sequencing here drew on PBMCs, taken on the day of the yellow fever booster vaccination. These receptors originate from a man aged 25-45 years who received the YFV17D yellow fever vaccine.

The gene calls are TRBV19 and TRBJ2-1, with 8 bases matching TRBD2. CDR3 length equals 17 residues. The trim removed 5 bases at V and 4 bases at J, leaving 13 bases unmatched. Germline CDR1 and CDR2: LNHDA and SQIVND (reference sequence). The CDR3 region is CASSPNSGLARYNEQFF. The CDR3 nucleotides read TGTGCCAGTAGTCCGAACTCCGGACTAGCCCGATACAATGAGCAGTTCTTC.

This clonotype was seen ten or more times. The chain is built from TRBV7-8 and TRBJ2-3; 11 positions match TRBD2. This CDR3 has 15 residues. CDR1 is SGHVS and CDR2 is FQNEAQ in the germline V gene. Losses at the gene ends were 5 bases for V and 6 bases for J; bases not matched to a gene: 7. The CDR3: CASSGLAGGADTQYF. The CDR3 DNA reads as TGTGCCAGCAGCGGTCTAGCGGGAGGTGCGGATACGCAGTATTTT.

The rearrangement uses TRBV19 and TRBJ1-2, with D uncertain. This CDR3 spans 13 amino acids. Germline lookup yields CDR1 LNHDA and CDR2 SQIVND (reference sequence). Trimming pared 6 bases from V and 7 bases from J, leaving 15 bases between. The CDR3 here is CASRSGLLGGYTF. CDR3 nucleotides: TGTGCCAGTAGGTCCGGGCTCTTGGGTGGCTACACCTTC.

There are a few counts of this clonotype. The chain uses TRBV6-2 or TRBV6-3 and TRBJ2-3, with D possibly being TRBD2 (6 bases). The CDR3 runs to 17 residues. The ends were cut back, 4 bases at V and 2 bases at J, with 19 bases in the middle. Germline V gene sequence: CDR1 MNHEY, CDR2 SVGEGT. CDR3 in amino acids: CASSFLTGVWDTDTQYF. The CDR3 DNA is TGTGCCAGCAGTTTCTTAACGGGAGTTTGGGACACAGATACGCAGTATTTT.

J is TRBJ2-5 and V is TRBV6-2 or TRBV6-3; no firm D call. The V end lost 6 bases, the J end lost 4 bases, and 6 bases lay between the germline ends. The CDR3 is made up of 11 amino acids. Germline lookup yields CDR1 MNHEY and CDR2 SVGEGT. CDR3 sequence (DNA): TGTGCCAGCAGCAACGGAGAGACCCAGTACTTC. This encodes CASSNGETQYF.

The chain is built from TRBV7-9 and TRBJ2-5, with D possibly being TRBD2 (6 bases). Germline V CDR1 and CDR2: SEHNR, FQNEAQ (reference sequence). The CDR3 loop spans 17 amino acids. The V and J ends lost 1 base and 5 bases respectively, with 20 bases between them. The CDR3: CASSLGRRRGLWETQYF. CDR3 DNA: TGTGCCAGCAGCTTAGGACGCCGGAGGGGACTCTGGGAGACCCAGTACTTC.

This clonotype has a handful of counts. CDR3 loop: CASSALLAGGTYNEQFF. In DNA, the CDR3 is TGTGCCAGCAGCGCCTTACTAGCGGGAGGGACCTACAATGAGCAGTTCTTC. The rearrangement uses TRBV9 and TRBJ2-1; 13 positions agree with TRBD2. Germline CDR1 and CDR2: SGDLS and YYNGEE. This CDR3 contains 17 residues. V was clipped by 3 bases and J by 2 bases; unmatched bases: 5.

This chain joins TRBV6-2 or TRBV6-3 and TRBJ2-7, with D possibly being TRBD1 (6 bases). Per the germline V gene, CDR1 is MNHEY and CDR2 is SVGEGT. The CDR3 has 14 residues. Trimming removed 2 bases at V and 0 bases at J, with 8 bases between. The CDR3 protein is CASSYGTPSYEQYF. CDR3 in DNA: TGTGCCAGCAGTTACGGGACACCCTCCTACGAGCAGTACTTC.

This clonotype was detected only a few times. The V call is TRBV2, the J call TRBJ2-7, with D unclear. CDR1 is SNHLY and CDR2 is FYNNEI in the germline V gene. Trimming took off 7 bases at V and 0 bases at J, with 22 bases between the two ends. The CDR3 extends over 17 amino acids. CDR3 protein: CASNAPRWTESSYEQYF. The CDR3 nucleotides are TGTGCCAGCAACGCCCCGCGATGGACGGAGAGCTCCTACGAGCAGTACTTC.

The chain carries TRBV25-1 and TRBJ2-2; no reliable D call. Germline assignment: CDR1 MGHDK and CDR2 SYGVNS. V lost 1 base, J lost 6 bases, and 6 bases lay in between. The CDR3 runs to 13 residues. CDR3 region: CASSEFGPGELFF. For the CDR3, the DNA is TGTGCCAGCAGTGAATTTGGCCCCGGGGAGCTGTTTTTT.

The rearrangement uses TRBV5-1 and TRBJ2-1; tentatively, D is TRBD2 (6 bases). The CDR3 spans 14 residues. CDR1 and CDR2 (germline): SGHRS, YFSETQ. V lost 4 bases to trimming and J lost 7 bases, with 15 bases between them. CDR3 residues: CASSRGGAGNEQFF. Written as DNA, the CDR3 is TGCGCCAGCAGCCGTGGAGGGGCGGGGAATGAGCAGTTCTTC.

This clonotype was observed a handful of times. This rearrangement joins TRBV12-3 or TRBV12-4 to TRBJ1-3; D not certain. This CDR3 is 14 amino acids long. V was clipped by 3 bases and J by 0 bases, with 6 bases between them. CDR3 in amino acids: CASSFFTSGNTIYF. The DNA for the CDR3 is TGTGCCAGCAGTTTTTTCACCTCTGGAAACACCATATATTTT.

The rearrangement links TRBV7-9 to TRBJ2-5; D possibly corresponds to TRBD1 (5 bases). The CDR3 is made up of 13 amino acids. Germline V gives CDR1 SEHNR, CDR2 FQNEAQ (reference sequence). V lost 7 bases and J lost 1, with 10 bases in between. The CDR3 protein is CASTTDIQETQYF. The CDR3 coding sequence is TGTGCCAGCACCACGGACATCCAAGAGACCCAGTACTTC.

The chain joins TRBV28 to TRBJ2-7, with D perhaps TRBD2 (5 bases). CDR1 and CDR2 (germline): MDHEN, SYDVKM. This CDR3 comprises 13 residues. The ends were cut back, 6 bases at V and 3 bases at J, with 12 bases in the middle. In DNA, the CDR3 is TGTGCCAGCAGGAGCGGCTGGGGCTACGAGCAGTACTTC. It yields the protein CASRSGWGYEQYF.

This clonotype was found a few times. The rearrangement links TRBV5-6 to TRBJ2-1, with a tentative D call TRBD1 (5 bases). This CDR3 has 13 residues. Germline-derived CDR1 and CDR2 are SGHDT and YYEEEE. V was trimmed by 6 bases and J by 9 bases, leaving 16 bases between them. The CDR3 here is CASIQRRGIEQFF. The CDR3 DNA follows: TGTGCCAGCATCCAACGTAGGGGAATTGAGCAGTTCTTC.

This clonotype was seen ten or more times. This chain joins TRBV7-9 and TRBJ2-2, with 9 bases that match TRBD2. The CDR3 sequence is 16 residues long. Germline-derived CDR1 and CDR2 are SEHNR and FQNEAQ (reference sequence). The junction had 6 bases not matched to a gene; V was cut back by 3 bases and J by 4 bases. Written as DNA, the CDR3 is TGTGCCAGCAGCTTCATCGCGGGAGGGCCCACCGGGGAGCTGTTTTTT. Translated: CASSFIAGGPTGELFF. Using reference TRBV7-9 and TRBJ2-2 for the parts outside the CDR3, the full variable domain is DTGVSQNPRHKITKRGQNVTFRCDPISEHNRLYWYRQTLGQGPEFLTYFQNEAQLEKSRLLSDRFSAERPKGSFSTLEIQRTEQGDSAMYLCASSFIAGGPTGELFFGEGSRLTVL.

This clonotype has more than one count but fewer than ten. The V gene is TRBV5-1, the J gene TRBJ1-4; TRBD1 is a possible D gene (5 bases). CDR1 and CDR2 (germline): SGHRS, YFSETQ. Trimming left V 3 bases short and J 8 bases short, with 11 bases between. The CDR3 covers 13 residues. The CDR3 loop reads CASSSAGGEKLFF. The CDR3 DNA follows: TGCGCCAGCAGCTCCGCCGGGGGAGAAAAACTGTTTTTT.

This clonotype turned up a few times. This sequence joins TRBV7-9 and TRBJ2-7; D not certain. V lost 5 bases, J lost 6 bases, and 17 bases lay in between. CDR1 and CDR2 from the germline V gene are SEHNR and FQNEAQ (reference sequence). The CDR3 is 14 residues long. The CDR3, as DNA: TGTGCCAGCAGCCCCGACTCCCCCGCTGGCGAGCAGTACTTC. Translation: CASSPDSPAGEQYF. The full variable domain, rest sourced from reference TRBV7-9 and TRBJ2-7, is DTGVSQNPRHKITKRGQNVTFRCDPISEHNRLYWYRQTLGQGPEFLTYFQNEAQLEKSRLLSDRFSAERPKGSFSTLEIQRTEQGDSAMYLCASSPDSPAGEQYFGPGTRLTVT.